The 28 T cell receptor beta chains reported below all come from one sample, sequenced in a study of T cell repertoires in cytomegalovirus infection. TCRdb recomputed calls from the reads with MiXCR, one row per CDR3 protein. This table has 120,000 to 150,000 distinct CDR3 sequences, 5.5% to 8% appearing once. Sequenced: PBMCs. The receptors originated from a human donor in good health (CMV status not recorded). Some clones in this sample may be carry-over from other donors' samples.

This clonotype has ten or more counts. The chain is built from TRBV14 and TRBJ1-2, with a weak D call TRBD1 (5 bases). Germline CDR1 and CDR2: SGHDN and FVKESK. CDR3 length: 14 amino acids. Trimming cost V 2 bases and J 6 bases, with 13 bases left between them. The CDR3 region has the DNA TGTGCCAGCAGCCAAAACAGGCAGGGAGATGGCTACACCTTC. It codes for CASSQNRQGDGYTF.

V is TRBV7-2 and J is TRBJ1-2; no clear D gene. The germline CDR1 and CDR2 sequences are SGHTA and FQGNSA. CDR3 length: 16 residues. V was trimmed by 0 bases and J by 0 bases, leaving 11 bases between them. The CDR3 DNA is TGTGCCAGCAGCTTAGCTGTGGGAGGAGCTAACTATGGCTACACCTTC. Its protein is CASSLAVGGANYGYTF. Variable domain in full (rest from reference TRBV7-2 and TRBJ1-2): GAGVSQSPSNKVTEKGKDVELRCDPISGHTALYWYRQSLGQGLEFLIYFQGNSAPDKSGLPSDRFSAERTGGSVSTLTIQRTQQEDSAVYLCASSLAVGGANYGYTFGSGTRLTVV.

This clonotype was seen at least ten times. This rearrangement joins TRBV7-2 to TRBJ2-5; a weak D match, TRBD2 (5 bases). Germline CDR1 and CDR2: SGHTA and FQGNSA. V was shortened by 4 bases and J by 2 bases, with 14 bases between the two germline ends. The CDR3 has 15 amino acids. This CDR3 reads CASSWTSSAQETQYF. The CDR3 coding sequence is TGTGCCAGCAGCTGGACTTCATCGGCACAAGAGACCCAGTACTTC.

Ten or more counts support this clonotype. The chain combines TRBV6-6 with TRBJ2-6; no clear D gene. V was cut by 2 bases and J by 0 bases, with 8 bases left in between. Germline-derived CDR1 and CDR2 are MNHNY and SVGAGI (reference sequence). The CDR3 loop spans 16 amino acids. The CDR3 DNA is TGTGCCAGCAGTTACGGGCAGTTCTCTGGGGCCAACGTCCTGACTTTC. This codes for CASSYGQFSGANVLTF.

This clonotype was seen repeatedly, ten times or more. The V and J genes are TRBV28 and TRBJ1-1; D is ambiguous. Trimming took 7 bases from V and 5 from J, leaving 11 bases between them. CDR3 size: 12 residues. CDR1 and CDR2 from the germline V gene are MDHEN and SYDVKM. CDR3 residues: CASTPGRTEAFF. The CDR3 DNA is TGTGCCAGCACCCCGGGAAGGACTGAAGCTTTCTTT.

As concerns this clonotype: This CDR3 fails to terminate in the conserved phenylalanine or tryptophan, so it likely reflects a read error. The V and J genes are TRBV25-1 and TRBJ2-5; D might be TRBD1 or TRBD2, each matching 6 bases. The CDR3 covers 16 residues. Germline V lookup: CDR1 MGHDK, CDR2 SYGVNS. V was shortened by 3 bases and J by 4 bases, with 18 bases between the two germline ends. The CDR3 region has the DNA TGTGCCAGCAGTGAGTTCAGCAGAGGGGGGCCAGAGACCCAGTACCTC. It encodes CASSEFSRGGPETQYL.

V is TRBV7-2 and J is TRBJ1-2, with a weak D call TRBD1 (5 bases). The CDR3 totals 13 residues. V lost 5 bases, J lost 7 bases, and 14 bases lay in between. Germline CDR1 SGHTA, CDR2 FQGNSA. The CDR3 bases are TGTGCCAGCAGCCAATTCAGGGAGAGTGGCTACACCTTC. The encoded protein is CASSQFRESGYTF.

In this sample, this clonotype turned up many times. The chain is built from TRBV7-2 and TRBJ2-5; D remains unclear. CDR1 is SGHTA, CDR2 FQGNSA, per germline. V was trimmed by 3 bases and J by 6 bases, leaving 8 bases between them. CDR3 length: 12 amino acids. Here the CDR3 reads CASSFTIQTQYF. The CDR3 DNA follows: TGTGCCAGCAGCTTTACGATACAGACCCAGTACTTC.

This clonotype was counted ten times or more. The chain is built from TRBV7-2 and TRBJ2-1; TRBD2 aligns across 8 bases. The CDR3 spans 16 residues. Trimming at V came to 0 bases and at J to 9 bases, leaving 10 bases not matched to a gene. Germline CDR1 reads SGHTA; CDR2 reads FQGNSA. The CDR3: CASSLAWTSPRGEQFF. The CDR3 DNA reads as TGTGCCAGCAGCTTAGCGTGGACTAGCCCTCGTGGTGAGCAGTTCTTC. The full variable domain, in which reference TRBV7-2 and TRBJ2-1 provide the parts outside the CDR3, is GAGVSQSPSNKVTEKGKDVELRCDPISGHTALYWYRQSLGQGLEFLIYFQGNSAPDKSGLPSDRFSAERTGGSVSTLTIQRTQQEDSAVYLCASSLAWTSPRGEQFFGPGTRLTVL.

The genes are TRBV18 and TRBJ1-3; TRBD1 is a possible D gene (5 bases). Germline loops: CDR1 KGHSH, CDR2 LQKENI. CDR3 length: 16 residues. Trimming took 2 bases from V and 4 from J, leaving 15 bases between them. Here the CDR3 reads CASSPTAGNAGNTIYF. Written as DNA, the CDR3 is TGTGCCAGCTCACCAACCGCAGGGAATGCGGGAAACACCATATATTTT.

This clonotype has ten or more counts. The chain links TRBV12-5 to TRBJ2-4; D is unresolved. This CDR3 is built from 11 residues. Germline V gene sequence: CDR1 LGHNT, CDR2 FRNRAP. V lost 3 bases and J lost 9, with 6 bases in between. In nucleotides, the CDR3 is TGTGCTAGTGGTTTCAACGTCATTCAGTACTTC. Its protein is CASGFNVIQYF.

This clonotype was seen repeatedly, ten times or more. The chain couples TRBV29-1 to TRBJ1-3, with D perhaps TRBD1 (5 bases). The CDR3 sequence is 16 residues long. Trimming took 3 bases from V and 0 from J, leaving 15 bases between them. Germline loops: CDR1 SQVTM, CDR2 ANQGSEA. The CDR3 is CSVDSTAGTSGNTIYF. CDR3 nucleotides: TGCAGCGTTGATAGCACGGCGGGGACCTCTGGAAACACCATATATTTT.

This clonotype was counted ten times or more. The V gene is TRBV2, the J gene TRBJ1-1; 7 nucleotides agree with TRBD1. Germline-derived CDR1 and CDR2 are SNHLY and FYNNEI. CDR3 length equals 15 residues. With 3 bases clipped from V and 1 base from J, the junction kept 5 bases outside the gene matches. The CDR3: CASSDNGQANTEAFF. CDR3 DNA sequence: TGTGCCAGCAGTGATAATGGACAGGCGAACACTGAAGCTTTCTTT.

This clonotype was seen many times. The gene calls are TRBV2 and TRBJ1-5; no clear D gene. The CDR3 extends over 17 amino acids. Germline V gene sequence: CDR1 SNHLY, CDR2 FYNNEI. V was trimmed by 5 bases and J by 2 bases, leaving 19 bases between them. CDR3 in DNA: TGTGCCAGCAGTCCAAGGGCGGGGAAGGGTGGCAATCAGCCCCAGCATTTT. It encodes CASSPRAGKGGNQPQHF. Variable domain in full (rest from reference TRBV2 and TRBJ1-5): EPEVTQTPSHQVTQMGQEVILRCVPISNHLYFYWYRQILGQKVEFLVSFYNNEISEKSEIFDDQFSVERPDGSNFTLKIRSTKLEDSAMYFCASSPRAGKGGNQPQHFGDGTRLSIL.

This clonotype was found many times. The J gene is TRBJ1-5, the V gene TRBV7-2, with a tentative D call TRBD1 (6 bases). The germline CDR1 and CDR2 sequences are SGHTA and FQGNSA. The length of the CDR3 is 15 residues. V was pared by 1 base and J by 2 bases, with 9 bases between. CDR3 sequence: CASSLDPGGNQPQHF. As DNA, the CDR3 is TGTGCCAGCAGCTTAGACCCAGGGGGCAATCAGCCCCAGCATTTT.

In this sample, this clonotype turned up many times. The gene calls are TRBV2 and TRBJ2-2; D might be TRBD1 (6 bases). Germline V gene sequence: CDR1 SNHLY, CDR2 FYNNEI. The CDR3 sequence is 20 residues long. Trimming pared 2 bases from V and 3 bases from J, leaving 25 bases between. In DNA, the CDR3 is TGTGCCAGCAGTGAAAATGGTTGGCAGGGGAGATCTGGGGACACCGGGGAGCTGTTTTTT. Translating it yields CASSENGWQGRSGDTGELFF. Full variable domain (remainder filled in from reference TRBV2 and TRBJ2-2): EPEVTQTPSHQVTQMGQEVILRCVPISNHLYFYWYRQILGQKVEFLVSFYNNEISEKSEIFDDQFSVERPDGSNFTLKIRSTKLEDSAMYFCASSENGWQGRSGDTGELFFGEGSRLTVL.

This clonotype occurred many times. The rearrangement joins TRBV7-9 to TRBJ1-1; no reliable D call. V was trimmed by 2 bases and J by 6 bases, leaving 16 bases between them. This CDR3 has 15 amino acids. CDR1 and CDR2 from the germline V gene are SEHNR and FQNEAQ (reference sequence). CDR3 in DNA: TGTGCCAGCAGCTTAACGGGGATGCCCAACCCTGAAGCTTTCTTT. Translating gives CASSLTGMPNPEAFF. The complete variable domain, with remaining parts taken from reference TRBV7-9 and TRBJ1-1, reads DTGVSQNPRHKITKRGQNVTFRCDPISEHNRLYWYRQTLGQGPEFLTYFQNEAQLEKSRLLSDRFSAERPKGSFSTLEIQRTEQGDSAMYLCASSLTGMPNPEAFFGQGTRLTVV.

There are many counts of this clonotype. The gene calls are TRBV4-2 and TRBJ2-7; the D is unclear. CDR1 is LGHNA and CDR2 is YNFKEQ in the germline V gene. The CDR3 runs 12 residues. Between the trimmed V and J ends, which lost 1 base and 6 bases, there was a span of 7 bases. The CDR3 loop is CASSQARAEQYF. CDR3 nucleotides: TGTGCCAGCAGCCAAGCTAGGGCCGAGCAGTACTTC.

This rearrangement joins TRBV9 to TRBJ2-5; 7 nucleotides match TRBD2. V dropped 6 bases and J dropped 1; count of bases not matched to a gene: 12. Germline-derived CDR1 and CDR2 are SGDLS and YYNGEE. The CDR3 contains 16 residues. Written as DNA, the CDR3 is TGTGCCAGCACCAGAAGAGCGGGGACCATCCAAGAGACCCAGTACTTC. Its translation is CASTRRAGTIQETQYF.

The table lists this clonotype with many counts. The V gene is TRBV12-3 or TRBV12-4, the J gene TRBJ1-1, with 7 bases that match TRBD1. V shed 7 bases, J shed 1 base, and the junction held 6 bases outside the gene matches. The CDR3 runs 14 residues. The CDR3 DNA reads as TGTGCCAGCACCACAGGGGACCGGAACACTGAAGCTTTCTTT. Its protein product is CASTTGDRNTEAFF.

This clonotype has ten or more counts. The V gene is TRBV7-2, the J gene TRBJ2-3; a possible D gene is TRBD2 (6 bases). The germline gives CDR1 SGHTA, CDR2 FQGNSA. The CDR3 has 16 amino acids. With 7 bases removed from V and 7 bases from J, the gap between germline ends came to 24 bases. CDR3 DNA: TGTGCCAGCAACCCGAGAACTGGGGACTCGACTTATACGCAGTATTTT. This translates into CASNPRTGDSTYTQYF.

At least ten counts were recorded for this clonotype. J is TRBJ1-5 and V is TRBV29-1; the D gene is possibly TRBD1 (6 bases). The CDR3 has 15 amino acids. Germline V gives CDR1 SQVTM, CDR2 ANQGSEA. Trimming shortened V by 3 bases and J by 2 bases, and 14 bases separated the two germline ends. CDR3 DNA: TGCAGCGTTGAGGGGGCGGGGGGTGGCAATCAGCCCCAGCATTTT. This gives the protein CSVEGAGGGNQPQHF.

This clonotype was observed many times. The chain couples TRBV7-2 to TRBJ2-3; TRBD1 matches 7 bases. V was clipped by 1 base and J by 5 bases; unmatched bases: 9. The CDR3 is 16 amino acids. Germline CDR1 is SGHTA and CDR2 is FQGNSA. CDR3 sequence (DNA): TGTGCCAGCAGCTTAGATGCGACAGGGAATGGAGATACGCAGTATTTT. It translates to CASSLDATGNGDTQYF.

Ten or more counts support this clonotype. The V call is TRBV5-4, the J call TRBJ1-1; 8 positions agree with TRBD1. Germline V gene sequence: CDR1 SGHNT, CDR2 YYREEE (reference sequence). There are 14 residues in the CDR3. V lost 3 bases to trimming and J lost 3 bases; unmatched junction nucleotides: 4. The CDR3 sequence is CASSWKDRDTEAFF. DNA of the CDR3: TGTGCCAGCAGCTGGAAGGACAGGGACACTGAAGCTTTCTTT.

This clonotype was detected a few times. The chain joins TRBV7-9 to TRBJ2-7; no definite D call. V lost 3 bases, J lost 2 bases, and 8 bases lay in between. The CDR3 length is 13 residues. Per the germline V gene, CDR1 is SEHNR and CDR2 is FQNEAQ (reference sequence). DNA of the CDR3: TGTGCCAGCAGCTTTATCCCCGCCTACGAGCAGTACTTC. As protein: CASSFIPAYEQYF.

The rearrangement uses TRBV10-3 and TRBJ2-7; no reliable D call. The V end lost 3 bases, the J end lost 7 bases, and 22 bases lay between the germline ends. The germline gives CDR1 ENHRY, CDR2 SYGVKD. The CDR3 runs to 16 residues. Here the CDR3 reads CAISEGNTDTQREQYF. CDR3 DNA sequence: TGTGCCATCAGTGAAGGAAATACTGATACCCAAAGGGAGCAGTACTTC.

This clonotype was detected many times. This chain links TRBV28 with TRBJ2-5, with a possible D match to TRBD1 (6 bases). Germline V lookup: CDR1 MDHEN, CDR2 SYDVKM. V was cut by 3 bases and J by 2 bases, with 19 bases left in between. This CDR3 region has 17 residues. Here the CDR3 reads CASSFPPLGQYQETQYF. The CDR3 region has the DNA TGTGCCAGCAGTTTCCCCCCTCTTGGACAGTATCAAGAGACCCAGTACTTC. Full variable domain (remainder filled in from reference TRBV28 and TRBJ2-5): DVKVTQSSRYLVKRTGEKVFLECVQDMDHENMFWYRQDPGLGLRLIYFSYDVKMKEKGDIPEGYSVSREKKERFSLILESASTNQTSMYLCASSFPPLGQYQETQYFGPGTRLLVL.

The rearrangement uses TRBV28 and TRBJ1-3; D not resolved. The germline V gene has CDR1 MDHEN and CDR2 SYDVKM. The germline V and J ends were trimmed by 4 bases and 2 bases, with 3 bases remaining between them. The length of the CDR3 is 12 residues. The CDR3 protein is CASSSAGNTIYF. CDR3 nucleotides: TGTGCCAGCAGTTCGGCTGGAAACACCATATATTTT.